This is a list of T cell receptor beta chains from one sample in a study of blood T cell repertoires in COVID-19. Method: immunoSEQ multiplex PCR; TCRdb's copy keeps in-frame clones and lacks some. The sample records 200,000 or so clones, 75% to 85% being singletons. The sequencing input was peripheral blood. The receptors here all came from a woman older than 75 with COVID-19, enrolled during active disease. Each CDR3 is given with its conserved first and last residue. Only part of the rows carry a size: once, few, many, or a class if the clone is expanded.

V gene	J gene	clone size	CDR3 protein
TRBV5-8	TRBJ1-2	-	CASSAPDRANYGYTF
TRBV5-1	TRBJ2-3	-	CASSSLAADTDTQYF
TRBV2	TRBJ2-7	-	CASIGIDSVSYEQYF
TRBV19	TRBJ1-6	-	CASSTGTGLGNSPLHF
TRBV5-6	TRBJ1-5	-	CASSLGGSLNQPQHF
TRBV28	TRBJ1-1	-	CASISWDRHEAFF
TRBV9	TRBJ2-7	-	CASSVGLAGGPGEQYF
TRBV7-2	TRBJ1-6	-	CASSLRRERNSPLHF
TRBV2	TRBJ1-1	-	CASRTYRDTEAFF
TRBV6-1	TRBJ2-1	-	CASSDRGSYEQFF
TRBV4-2	TRBJ1-5	-	CASSQDSWRGGDQPQHF
TRBV12-5	TRBJ2-3	-	CASALFPTDTQYF
TRBV4-1	TRBJ2-3	-	CASSQGAPTDTQYF
TRBV5-4	TRBJ2-2	-	CASSLSGRNTGELFF
TRBV15	TRBJ2-1	-	CATSPSGDNEQFF
TRBV18	TRBJ1-2	-	CASSPDRSGYGYTF
TRBV7-8	TRBJ1-1	-	CASSPLVTGMRAFF
TRBV10-3	TRBJ1-6	-	CAISESAGAMDSPLHF
TRBV6-2/TRBV6-3	TRBJ2-3	few	CASSYRQGTDTQYF
TRBV21-1	TRBJ2-5	medium-sized	CASSSSRGTSGRGETQYF
TRBV19	TRBJ1-1	-	CASSIRDRAEAFF